The source of this T cell receptor (beta chain) is a study of T cells in Graves' hyperthyroidism and ophthalmopathy. Study-level background: The authors collected peripheral blood at initial diagnosis, before any treatment. Study-level points and caveats: Ophthalmopathy prediction by the model preceded onset by a median roughly 6.3 months. From stable hyperthyroidism, ophthalmopathy was set apart by a 13 V-J model.

Patients affected by ophthalmopathy presented a Clinical Activity Score of at least 3, a NOSPECS grade of at least 4, and disease duration below 3 months. The germline V gene encodes CDR1 LGHNA and CDR2 YNFKEQ. This CDR3 has 13 amino acids. V was clipped by 1 base and J by 5 bases, with 5 bases between them. RNA transcripts served as the template for amplifying TCR beta CDR3 regions. HTBI primers were the set used in a first-round RT-PCR of the TCR CDR3. TCRdb re-derived calls from the multiplex PCR reads in MiXCR, one entry per CDR3 protein. In the table there are under 350,000 distinct CDR3 sequences, roughly an eighth of which are singletons. Of note for this clonotype: Its specificity is unknown.

Sequencing was done on a sample of blood. This receptor was taken from a woman aged 40 to 50 with Graves' ophthalmopathy. J is TRBJ2-2 and V is TRBV4-2; D gene unclear. CDR3 loop: CASSQGRTGELFF. DNA of the CDR3: TGTGCCAGCAGCCAAGGAAGGACCGGGGAGCTGTTTTTT.